This passage covers 5 T cell receptor beta chains from one sample sequenced in a study of graft-versus-host responses after intestinal transplantation. The method was immunoSEQ multiplex PCR; TCRdb's version includes in-frame clones alone and lacks a portion of them. The sample gives around 18,000 clones, 85% to 95% of which show up once; about 0.79% is in the top ten. The sample was PBMCs, taken 23 days after intestinal transplant. These receptors were collected from a human patient who received an intestinal transplant, so some T cells may come from the graft donor.

The gene calls are TRBV5-1 and TRBJ2-3, with 12 bases lining up with TRBD2. V was clipped by 3 bases and J by 3 bases; unmatched bases: 11. Germline CDR1 is SGHRS and CDR2 is YFSETQ. This CDR3 has 18 amino acids. This chain's CDR3 is CASSWTPRTSGNTDTQYF. The CDR3 DNA is TGCGCCAGCAGCTGGACCCCTAGGACTAGCGGGAATACAGATACGCAGTATTTT.

This chain uses TRBV4-1 with TRBJ2-1; D gene uncertain. V was clipped by 0 bases and J by 0 bases, with 9 bases between them. This CDR3 spans 16 amino acids. In germline, CDR1 is MGHRA, CDR2 YSYEKL. Here the CDR3 reads CASSQDWDTSYNEQFF. The DNA of the CDR3 is TGCGCCAGCAGCCAAGATTGGGATACCTCCTACAATGAGCAGTTCTTC.

V gene TRBV28 combines with J gene TRBJ2-7; TRBD2 aligns across 8 bases. Losses at the gene ends were 6 bases for V and 6 bases for J; bases not matched to a gene: 10. Germline V gene lookup returns CDR1 MDHEN and CDR2 SYDVKM. The CDR3 is 14 amino acids. This chain's CDR3 is CASSLTGTSAEQYF. In nucleotides, the CDR3 is TGTGCCAGCAGCCTCACCGGGACTAGTGCCGAGCAGTACTTC.

This clone was seen a single time. V is TRBV27 and J is TRBJ2-7; D ambiguous. The CDR3 is 14 amino acids. The germline V and J ends were trimmed by 6 bases and 3 bases, with 15 bases remaining between them. Germline CDR1 is MNHEY and CDR2 is SMNVEV (reference sequence). CDR3 in DNA: TGTGCCAGCAGCCCCAGTCTGAGCGTCTACGAGCAGTACTTC. It codes for CASSPSLSVYEQYF.

The gene calls are TRBV29-1 and TRBJ2-7, with 7 bases fitting TRBD2. The germline V gene has CDR1 SQVTM and CDR2 ANQGSEA. The CDR3 loop spans 14 amino acids. With 2 bases clipped from V and 4 bases from J, the junction kept 8 bases outside the gene matches. CDR3 in amino acids: CSVESAGVRYEQYF. As DNA, the CDR3 is TGCAGCGTTGAATCCGCGGGAGTGAGGTACGAGCAGTACTTC.